The T cell receptor beta chain under discussion was sequenced for a study of blood T cells in healthy people across ages. General observations from the study: Across samples, TCR beta diversity tracked strongly with naive T cell percentage.

PCR was performed a second time for about 7 to 12 cycles using a sample-barcoded 5' primer and a J-beta primer mix. TCRdb recomputed calls from the 5' RACE reads with MiXCR, one row per CDR3 protein. There are about 1.7 million distinct CDR3 sequences in the sample; roughly 27% occur only once, and approximately 7.7% lies in the top ten. V shed 3 bases and J shed 4 bases, with 19 bases lying between them. The V gene's germline CDR1 is DFQATT and CDR2 SNEGSKA (reference sequence). The CDR3 has 16 residues. Donor samples were obtained from healthy Caucasian individuals from Russia, aged about 6 to 95. Regarding this clonotype: The antigen remains unidentified. This sequence may be a read error, since a much larger clone differs from it by one base.

Sequencing was carried out using blood. V and J are TRBV20-1 and TRBJ2-1, with a tentative D call TRBD1 (5 bases). The TCR comes from a woman aged 25 to 45 in good health. CDR3 DNA sequence: TGCAGTGCTAGTGGGGCCGATAGGGGTAAATACAATGAGCAGTTCTTC. This codes for CSASGADRGKYNEQFF.